This T cell receptor beta chain was profiled in a study of T cell clonality in common variable immunodeficiency. Study findings and constraints: CVID subjects showed higher TCRbeta clonality than healthy controls. CVID subjects shared fewer TCRbeta clones than healthy controls did.

This clone was seen many times. Its antigen is unknown. The read is 3 residues too short to cover the CDR3 end, so that end is filled in from the germline J gene. The assay was immunoSEQ multiplex PCR, and TCRdb's table has in-frame clones only and misses some. The sample presents 50,000 or so clones, none singletons. Germline V gene sequence: CDR1 DFQATT, CDR2 SNEGSKA (reference sequence). The length of the CDR3 is 18 residues. The TCR comes from a person aged 18-70 years in good health. Sequenced: peripheral blood mononuclear cells. The genes are TRBV20-1 and TRBJ2-2, with 9 nucleotides matching TRBD1. The part of the CDR3 DNA that was read is TGCAGTGCTAGAGATCCGGGACAGGGAAACACTGGGAATTCACCG. Translation: CSARDPGQGNTGNSP. The CDR3 reads in full as CSARDPGQGNTGNSPLFF.